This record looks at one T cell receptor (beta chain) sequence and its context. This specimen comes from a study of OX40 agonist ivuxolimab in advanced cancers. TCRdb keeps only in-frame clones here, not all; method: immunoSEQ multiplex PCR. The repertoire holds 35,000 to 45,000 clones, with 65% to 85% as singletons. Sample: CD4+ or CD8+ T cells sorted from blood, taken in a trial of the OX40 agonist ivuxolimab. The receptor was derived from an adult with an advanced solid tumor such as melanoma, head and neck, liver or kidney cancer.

CDR3 in DNA: TGTGCCAGCAGCCTCCAGGGACAGCCCCTCGCTCTCGAGCAGTACTTC. Its protein is CASSLQGQPLALEQYF. The chain combines TRBV27 with TRBJ2-7; 7 positions match TRBD1. Unmatched junction bases numbered 17, after V lost 6 bases and J lost 6 bases. Germline lookup yields CDR1 MNHEY and CDR2 SMNVEV (reference sequence). The CDR3 has 16 amino acids.